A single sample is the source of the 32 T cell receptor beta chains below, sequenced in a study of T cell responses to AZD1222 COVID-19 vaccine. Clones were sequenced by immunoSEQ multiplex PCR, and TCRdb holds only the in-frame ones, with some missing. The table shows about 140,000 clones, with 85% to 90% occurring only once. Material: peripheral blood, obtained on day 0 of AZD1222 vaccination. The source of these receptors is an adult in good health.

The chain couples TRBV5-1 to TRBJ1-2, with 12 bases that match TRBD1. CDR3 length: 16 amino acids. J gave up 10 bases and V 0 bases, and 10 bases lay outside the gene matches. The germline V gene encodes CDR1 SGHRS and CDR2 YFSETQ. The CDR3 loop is CASSLAGTGGSTPYTF. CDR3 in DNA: TGCGCCAGCAGCTTGGCCGGGACAGGGGGCTCGACCCCCTACACCTTC.

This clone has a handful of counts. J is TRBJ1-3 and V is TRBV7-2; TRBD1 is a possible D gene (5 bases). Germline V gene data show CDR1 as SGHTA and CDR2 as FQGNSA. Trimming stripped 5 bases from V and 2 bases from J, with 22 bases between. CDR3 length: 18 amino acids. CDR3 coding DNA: TGTGCCAGCAGCCTCGGGGGGTTGATAGCCGGGACTGGAAACACCATATATTTT. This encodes CASSLGGLIAGTGNTIYF.

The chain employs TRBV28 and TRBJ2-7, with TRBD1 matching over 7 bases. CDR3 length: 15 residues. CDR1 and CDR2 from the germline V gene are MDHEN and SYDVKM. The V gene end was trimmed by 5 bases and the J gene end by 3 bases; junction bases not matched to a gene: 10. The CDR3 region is CASSPRDRYYYEQYF. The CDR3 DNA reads TGTGCCAGCAGTCCCCGGGACAGATACTACTACGAGCAGTACTTC.

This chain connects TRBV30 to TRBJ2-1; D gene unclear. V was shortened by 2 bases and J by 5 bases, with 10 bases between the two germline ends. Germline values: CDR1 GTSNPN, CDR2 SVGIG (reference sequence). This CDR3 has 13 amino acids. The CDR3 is CAWSLGPDNEQFF. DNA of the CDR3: TGTGCCTGGAGTCTCGGACCTGACAATGAGCAGTTCTTC.

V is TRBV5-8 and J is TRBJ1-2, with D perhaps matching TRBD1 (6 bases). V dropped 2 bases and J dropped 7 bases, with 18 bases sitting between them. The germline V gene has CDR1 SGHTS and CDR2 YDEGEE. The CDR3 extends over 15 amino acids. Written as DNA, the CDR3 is TGTGCCAGCAGCTTAAGACAGGCCCTACGGCGTGGCTACACCTTC. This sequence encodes CASSLRQALRRGYTF.

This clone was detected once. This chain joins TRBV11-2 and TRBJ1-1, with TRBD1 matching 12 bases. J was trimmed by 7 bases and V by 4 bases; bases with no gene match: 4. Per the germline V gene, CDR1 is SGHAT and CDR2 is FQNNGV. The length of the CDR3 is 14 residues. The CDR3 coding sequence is TGTGCCAGCAGCTCCCGGGACAGGGGGCTTGAAGCTTTCTTT. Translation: CASSSRDRGLEAFF.

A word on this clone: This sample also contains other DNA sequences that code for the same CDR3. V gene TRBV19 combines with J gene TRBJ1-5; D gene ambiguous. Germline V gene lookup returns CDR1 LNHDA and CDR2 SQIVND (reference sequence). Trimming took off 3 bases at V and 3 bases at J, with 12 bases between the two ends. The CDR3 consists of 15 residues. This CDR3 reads CASSIVGSNNQPQHF. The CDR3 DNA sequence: TGTGCCAGTAGTATTGTAGGGTCAAACAATCAGCCCCAGCATTTT.

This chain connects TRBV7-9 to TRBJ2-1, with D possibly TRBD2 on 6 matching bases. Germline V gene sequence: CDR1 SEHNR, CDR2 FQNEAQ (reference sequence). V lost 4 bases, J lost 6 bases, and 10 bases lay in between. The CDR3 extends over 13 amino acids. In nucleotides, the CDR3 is TGTGCCAGCAGCTCGGATAGCGGCAATGAGCAGTTCTTC. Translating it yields CASSSDSGNEQFF.

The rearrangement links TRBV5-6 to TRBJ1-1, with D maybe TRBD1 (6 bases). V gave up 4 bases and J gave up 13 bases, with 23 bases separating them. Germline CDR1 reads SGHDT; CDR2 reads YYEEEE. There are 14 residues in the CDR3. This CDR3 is CASSGGRGPTKGFF. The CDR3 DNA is TGTGCCAGCAGCGGGGGCCGGGGCCCCACTAAGGGTTTCTTT.

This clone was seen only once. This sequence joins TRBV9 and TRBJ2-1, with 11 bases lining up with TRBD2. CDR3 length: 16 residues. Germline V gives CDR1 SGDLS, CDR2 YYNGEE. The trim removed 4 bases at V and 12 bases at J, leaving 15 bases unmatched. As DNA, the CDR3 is TGTGCCAGCAGCCGATTAACTAGCGGGAGTTCGAGATTGCAGTTCTTC. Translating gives CASSRLTSGSSRLQFF.

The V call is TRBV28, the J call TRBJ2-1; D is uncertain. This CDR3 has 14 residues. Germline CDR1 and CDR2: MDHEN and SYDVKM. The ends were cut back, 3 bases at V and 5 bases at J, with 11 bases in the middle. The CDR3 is CASSFLLTNNEQFF. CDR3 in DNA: TGTGCCAGCAGTTTTTTGCTAACCAACAATGAGCAGTTCTTC.

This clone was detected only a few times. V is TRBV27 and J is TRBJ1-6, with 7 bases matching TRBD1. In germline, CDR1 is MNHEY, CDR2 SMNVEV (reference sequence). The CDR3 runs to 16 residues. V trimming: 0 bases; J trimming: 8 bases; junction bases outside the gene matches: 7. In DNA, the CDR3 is TGTGCCAGCAGTTTATCGCCGACAGGGAGGGATTCACCCCTCCACTTT. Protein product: CASSLSPTGRDSPLHF.

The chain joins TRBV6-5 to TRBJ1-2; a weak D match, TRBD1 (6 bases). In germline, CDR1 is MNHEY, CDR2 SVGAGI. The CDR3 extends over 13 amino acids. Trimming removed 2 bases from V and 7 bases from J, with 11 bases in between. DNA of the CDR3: TGTGCCAGCAGTTACCGTAGGGGGGCTGGCTACACCTTC. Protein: CASSYRRGAGYTF.

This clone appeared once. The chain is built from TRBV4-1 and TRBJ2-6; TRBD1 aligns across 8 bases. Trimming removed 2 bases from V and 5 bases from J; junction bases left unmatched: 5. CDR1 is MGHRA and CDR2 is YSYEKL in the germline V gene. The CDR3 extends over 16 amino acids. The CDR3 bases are TGCGCCAGCAGCCAACCTCAGGGGGCTAGGGCCAACGTCCTGACTTTC. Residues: CASSQPQGARANVLTF.

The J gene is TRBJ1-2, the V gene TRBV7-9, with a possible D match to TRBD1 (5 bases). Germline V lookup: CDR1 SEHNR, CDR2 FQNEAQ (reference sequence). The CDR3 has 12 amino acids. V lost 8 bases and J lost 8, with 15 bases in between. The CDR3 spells CASDMGDDGYTF. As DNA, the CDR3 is TGTGCCAGCGACATGGGGGATGACGGCTACACCTTC.

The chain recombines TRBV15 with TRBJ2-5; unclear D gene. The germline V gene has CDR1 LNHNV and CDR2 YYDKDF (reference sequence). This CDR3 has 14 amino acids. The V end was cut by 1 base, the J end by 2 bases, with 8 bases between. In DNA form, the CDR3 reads TGTGCCACCAGCAGAGCCCGTCAGCAAGAGACCCAGTACTTC. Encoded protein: CATSRARQQETQYF.

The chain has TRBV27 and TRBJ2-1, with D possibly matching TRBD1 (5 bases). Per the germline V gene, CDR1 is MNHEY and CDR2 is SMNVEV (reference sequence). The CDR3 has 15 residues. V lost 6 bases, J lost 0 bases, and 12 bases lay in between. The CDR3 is CASSITGNSYNEQFF. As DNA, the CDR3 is TGTGCCAGCAGCATAACAGGTAACTCCTACAATGAGCAGTTCTTC.

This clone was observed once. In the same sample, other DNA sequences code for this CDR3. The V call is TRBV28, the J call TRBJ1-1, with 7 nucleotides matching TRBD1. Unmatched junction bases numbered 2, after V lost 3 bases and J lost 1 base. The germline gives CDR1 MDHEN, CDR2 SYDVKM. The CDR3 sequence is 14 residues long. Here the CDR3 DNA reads TGTGCCAGCAGTTTGGGACAGAAGAACACTGAAGCTTTCTTT. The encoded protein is CASSLGQKNTEAFF.

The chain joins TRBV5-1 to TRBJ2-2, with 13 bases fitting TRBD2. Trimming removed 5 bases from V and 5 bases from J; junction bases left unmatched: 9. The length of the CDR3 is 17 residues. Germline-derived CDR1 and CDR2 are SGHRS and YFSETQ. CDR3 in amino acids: CASRSPGLAGLTGELFF. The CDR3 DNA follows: TGCGCCAGCAGATCCCCGGGACTAGCGGGACTAACCGGGGAGCTGTTTTTT.

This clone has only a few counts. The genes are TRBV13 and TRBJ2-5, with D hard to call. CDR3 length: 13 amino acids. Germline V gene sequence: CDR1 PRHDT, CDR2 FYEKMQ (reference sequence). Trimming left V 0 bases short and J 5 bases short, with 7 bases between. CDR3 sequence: CASSLGRRETQYF. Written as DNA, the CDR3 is TGTGCCAGCAGCTTAGGCAGGCGGGAGACCCAGTACTTC. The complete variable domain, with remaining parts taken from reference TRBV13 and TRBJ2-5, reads AAGVIQSPRHLIKEKRETATLKCYPIPRHDTVYWYQQGPGQDPQFLISFYEKMQSDKGSIPDRFSAQQFSDYHSELNMSSLELGDSALYFCASSLGRRETQYFGPGTRLLVL.

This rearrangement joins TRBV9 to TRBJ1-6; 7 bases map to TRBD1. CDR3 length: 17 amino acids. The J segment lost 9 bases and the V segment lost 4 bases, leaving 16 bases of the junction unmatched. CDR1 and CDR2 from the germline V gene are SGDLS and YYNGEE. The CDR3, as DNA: TGTGCCAGCAGCTCCCCCGGCGGAGGGGGCGCCGGTTCACCCCTCCACTTT. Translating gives CASSSPGGGGAGSPLHF.

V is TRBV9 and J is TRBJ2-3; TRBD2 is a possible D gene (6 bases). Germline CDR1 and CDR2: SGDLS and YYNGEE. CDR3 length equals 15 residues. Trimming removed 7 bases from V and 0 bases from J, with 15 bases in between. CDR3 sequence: CASSPSGVSTDTQYF. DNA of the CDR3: TGTGCCAGCTCCCCCTCGGGGGTTAGCACAGATACGCAGTATTTT.

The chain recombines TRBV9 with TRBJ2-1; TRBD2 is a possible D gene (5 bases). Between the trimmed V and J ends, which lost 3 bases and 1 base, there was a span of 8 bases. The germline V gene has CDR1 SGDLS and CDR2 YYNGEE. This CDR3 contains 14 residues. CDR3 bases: TGTGCCAGCAGCGACGGGATGTCCTACAATGAGCAGTTCTTC. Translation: CASSDGMSYNEQFF.

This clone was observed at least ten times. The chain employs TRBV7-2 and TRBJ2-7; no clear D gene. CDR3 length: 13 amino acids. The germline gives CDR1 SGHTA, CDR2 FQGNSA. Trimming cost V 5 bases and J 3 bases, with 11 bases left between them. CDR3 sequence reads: CASSRDGIYEQYF. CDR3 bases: TGTGCCAGCAGCCGTGACGGAATCTACGAGCAGTACTTC.

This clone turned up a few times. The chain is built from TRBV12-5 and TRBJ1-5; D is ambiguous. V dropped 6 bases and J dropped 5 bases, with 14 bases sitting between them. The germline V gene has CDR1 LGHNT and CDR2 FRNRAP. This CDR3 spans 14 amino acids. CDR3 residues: CASGDDGPYQPQHF. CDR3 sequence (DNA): TGTGCTAGTGGGGACGACGGCCCTTATCAGCCCCAGCATTTT.

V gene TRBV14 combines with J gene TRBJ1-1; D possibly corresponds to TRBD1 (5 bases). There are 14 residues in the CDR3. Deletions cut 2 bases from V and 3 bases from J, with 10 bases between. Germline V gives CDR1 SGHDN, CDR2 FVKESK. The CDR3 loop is CASSQFGTYTEAFF. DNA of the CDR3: TGTGCCAGCAGCCAATTCGGGACGTACACTGAAGCTTTCTTT.

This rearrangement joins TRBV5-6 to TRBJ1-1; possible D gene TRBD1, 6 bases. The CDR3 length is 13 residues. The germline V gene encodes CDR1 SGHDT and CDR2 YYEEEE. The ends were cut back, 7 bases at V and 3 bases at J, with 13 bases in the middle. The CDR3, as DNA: TGTGCCAGCGGCCAGGGGTTGGACACTGAAGCTTTCTTT. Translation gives CASGQGLDTEAFF. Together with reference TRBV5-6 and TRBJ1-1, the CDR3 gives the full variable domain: DAGVTQSPTHLIKTRGQQVTLRCSPKSGHDTVSWYQQALGQGPQFIFQYYEEEERQRGNFPDRFSGHQFPNYSSELNVNALLLGDSALYLCASGQGLDTEAFFGQGTRLTVV.

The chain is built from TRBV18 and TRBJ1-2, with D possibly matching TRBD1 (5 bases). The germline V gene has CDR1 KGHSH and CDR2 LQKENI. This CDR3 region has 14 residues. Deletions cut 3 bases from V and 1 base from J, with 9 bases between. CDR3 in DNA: TGTGCCAGCTCACCTCCCGACAGTAACTATGGCTACACCTTC. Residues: CASSPPDSNYGYTF.

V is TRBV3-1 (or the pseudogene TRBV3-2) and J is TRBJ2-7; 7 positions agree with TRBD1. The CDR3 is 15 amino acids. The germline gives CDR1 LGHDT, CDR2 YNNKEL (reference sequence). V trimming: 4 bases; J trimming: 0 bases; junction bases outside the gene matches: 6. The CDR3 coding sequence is TGTGCCAGCAGCCGGGGGACAGTAAGCTCCTACGAGCAGTACTTC. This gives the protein CASSRGTVSSYEQYF.

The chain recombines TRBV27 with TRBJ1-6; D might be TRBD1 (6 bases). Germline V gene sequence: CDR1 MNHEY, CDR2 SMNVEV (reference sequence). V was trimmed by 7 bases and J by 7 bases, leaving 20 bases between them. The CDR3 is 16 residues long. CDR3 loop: CASTPLLGGLNSPLHF. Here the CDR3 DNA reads TGTGCCAGCACCCCTTTGCTTGGGGGGCTGAATTCACCCCTCCACTTT.

The CDR3 sequence: CASSLTGGRYNEQFF. Written as DNA, the CDR3 is TGTGCCAGCAGCTTAACAGGGGGACGCTACAATGAGCAGTTCTTC. J is TRBJ2-1 and V is TRBV5-8; 8 positions agree with TRBD1. Germline V gene data show CDR1 as SGHTS and CDR2 as YDEGEE. CDR3 length equals 15 residues. The ends lost 2 bases at V and 3 bases at J; junction bases unmatched: 4.

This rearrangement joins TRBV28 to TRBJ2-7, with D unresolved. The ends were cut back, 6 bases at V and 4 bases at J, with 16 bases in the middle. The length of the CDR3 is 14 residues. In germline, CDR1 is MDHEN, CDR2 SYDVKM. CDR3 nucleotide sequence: TGTGCCAGCAGCCTGGCCACTCCTGGGTACGAGCAGTACTTC. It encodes CASSLATPGYEQYF.